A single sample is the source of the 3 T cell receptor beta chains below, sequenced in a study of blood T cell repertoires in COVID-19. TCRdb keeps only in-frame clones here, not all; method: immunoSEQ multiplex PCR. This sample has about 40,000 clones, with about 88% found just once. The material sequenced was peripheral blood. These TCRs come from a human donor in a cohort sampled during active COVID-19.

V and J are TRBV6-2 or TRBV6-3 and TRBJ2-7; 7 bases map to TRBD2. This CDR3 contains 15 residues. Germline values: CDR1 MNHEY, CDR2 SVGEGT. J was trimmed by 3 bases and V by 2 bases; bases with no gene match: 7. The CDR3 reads CASSYDQRDLYEQYF. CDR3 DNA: TGTGCCAGCAGTTACGACCAGCGGGACCTCTACGAGCAGTACTTC.

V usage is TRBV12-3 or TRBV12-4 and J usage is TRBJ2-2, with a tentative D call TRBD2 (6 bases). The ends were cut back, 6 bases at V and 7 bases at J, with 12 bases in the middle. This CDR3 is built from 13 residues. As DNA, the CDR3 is TGTGCCAGCAGCCTCCGGGGGTACGGGGAGCTGTTTTTT. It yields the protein CASSLRGYGELFF.

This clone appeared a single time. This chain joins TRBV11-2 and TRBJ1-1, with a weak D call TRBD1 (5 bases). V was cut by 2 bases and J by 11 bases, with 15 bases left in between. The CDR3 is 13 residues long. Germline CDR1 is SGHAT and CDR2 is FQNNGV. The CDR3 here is CASSLIDAGSAFF. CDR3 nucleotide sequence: TGTGCCAGCAGCTTAATCGATGCAGGGTCCGCTTTCTTT.